One and the same sample provided the 13 T cell receptor beta chains below, sequenced in a study of T cell responses to AZD1222 COVID-19 vaccine. Assay: immunoSEQ multiplex PCR; the TCRdb copy retains only in-frame clones and omits some. Of tens of thousands of clones in the sample, 75% to 90% were seen once. The sample was peripheral blood, taken on day 0 of AZD1222 vaccination. These receptors all come from an adult in good health.

The chain is built from TRBV5-4 and TRBJ2-4; tentatively, D is TRBD2 (6 bases). CDR1 and CDR2 (germline): SGHNT, YYREEE (reference sequence). Trimming removed 0 bases from V and 7 bases from J, with 11 bases in between. This CDR3 is built from 14 residues. CDR3 sequence reads: CASSLAGGRNIQYF. The CDR3 DNA follows: TGTGCCAGCAGCTTGGCAGGAGGGAGGAACATTCAGTACTTC.

The gene calls are TRBV18 and TRBJ1-4; no reliable D call. This CDR3 is 11 amino acids long. CDR1 and CDR2 (germline): KGHSH, LQKENI. Trimming shortened V by 2 bases and J by 8 bases, and 3 bases separated the two germline ends. In DNA form, the CDR3 reads TGTGCCAGCTCACCAGGAGAAAAACTGTTTTTT. Translation: CASSPGEKLFF.

V is TRBV18 and J is TRBJ2-7; 7 bases fit TRBD1. V shed 3 bases and J 6 bases; nucleotides not matched to a gene: 5. The CDR3 runs to 13 residues. CDR1 and CDR2 (germline): KGHSH, LQKENI. Written as DNA, the CDR3 is TGTGCCAGCTCACCTACACAGGGGCTCGAGCAGTACTTC. It specifies CASSPTQGLEQYF.

CDR3 loop: CASSRWAEETQYF. CDR3 in DNA: TGTGCCAGCAGCCGGTGGGCGGAAGAGACCCAGTACTTC. The chain couples TRBV3-1 (or the pseudogene TRBV3-2) to TRBJ2-5; D is unclear. The CDR3 loop spans 13 amino acids. V lost 4 bases, J lost 3 bases, and 9 bases lay in between. CDR1 LGHDT and CDR2 YNNKEL come from the germline V gene (reference sequence).

Remarks on this clone: Sequence at one end of the junction differs from germline and may be a read error. This chain uses TRBV3-1 (or the pseudogene TRBV3-2) with TRBJ2-7; D unresolved. CDR1 is LGHDT and CDR2 is YNNKEL in the germline V gene (reference sequence). The CDR3 consists of 13 residues. The CDR3 sequence: CASSQGFAVLAAF. In nucleotides, the CDR3 is TGTGCCAGCAGCCAAGGGTTCGCCGTACTCGCGGCCTTC.

The genes are TRBV21-1 and TRBJ2-5; the table's TRBD2 call for D was not verified on the DNA. TRBV21-1 is a recognized pseudogene. The CDR3 runs 15 residues. CDR3 sequence: CASSTGSGGQETQYF. CDR3 bases: TGTGCCAGCAGCACGGGTAGCGGGGGGCAAGAGACCCAGTACTTC.

The gene calls are TRBV30 and TRBJ2-7; D gene unclear. V lost 5 bases and J 4 bases, leaving 15 bases between the germline ends. The CDR3 has 13 residues. From germline, CDR1 is GTSNPN and CDR2 SVGIG (reference sequence). The CDR3, as DNA: TGTGCCTGGGGGCGGCAGGTTCAATACGAGCAGTACTTC. Its protein is CAWGRQVQYEQYF.

This chain links TRBV7-6 with TRBJ1-1, with 7 bases matching TRBD1. The V segment lost 4 bases and the J segment 2 bases; nucleotides outside the gene matches: 4. Germline CDR1 is SGHVS and CDR2 is FNYEAQ. The CDR3 runs 14 residues. The CDR3 bases are TGTGCCAGCAGCTATAACAGGGGCAACACTGAAGCTTTCTTT. Translating it yields CASSYNRGNTEAFF.

V is TRBV3-1 (or the pseudogene TRBV3-2) and J is TRBJ1-2, with D unclear. Per the germline V gene, CDR1 is LGHDT and CDR2 is YNNKEL (reference sequence). The CDR3 sequence is 14 residues long. Trimming left V 1 base short and J 4 bases short, with 10 bases between. The DNA of the CDR3 is TGTGCCAGCAGCCAAGGTCACAGCGGCTATGGCTACACCTTC. This codes for CASSQGHSGYGYTF.

The chain is built from TRBV7-9 and TRBJ1-1; TRBD1 might be the D (6 bases). The CDR3 has 12 amino acids. V lost 5 bases, J lost 4 bases, and 8 bases lay in between. The germline gives CDR1 SEHNR, CDR2 FQNEAQ (reference sequence). CDR3 nucleotides: TGTGCCAGCAGCACAGGGAGCACTGAAGCTTTCTTT. Residues: CASSTGSTEAFF. The variable domain in full, completed from reference TRBV7-9 and TRBJ1-1, reads DTGVSQNPRHKITKRGQNVTFRCDPISEHNRLYWYRQTLGQGPEFLTYFQNEAQLEKSRLLSDRFSAERPKGSFSTLEIQRTEQGDSAMYLCASSTGSTEAFFGQGTRLTVV.

The CDR3 nucleotides are TGTGCTAGTGGTTTGGTACTGGGGCGGGGGCCAGATACGCAGTATTTT. This translates into CASGLVLGRGPDTQYF. The genes are TRBV12-5 and TRBJ2-3; possible D gene TRBD2, 7 bases. Trimming left V 0 bases short and J 4 bases short, with 14 bases between. Germline V gene data show CDR1 as LGHNT and CDR2 as FRNRAP. The CDR3 runs 16 residues.

The chain has TRBV12-3 or TRBV12-4 and TRBJ1-2; no definite D call. V lost 1 base and J lost 0, with 3 bases in between. The CDR3 is 13 amino acids. The CDR3 region has the DNA TGTGCCAGCAGTTTAGTTTCTAACTATGGCTACACCTTC. It is translated as CASSLVSNYGYTF.

This sequence joins TRBV6-2 or TRBV6-3 and TRBJ2-7, with D possibly matching TRBD1 (5 bases). The CDR3 extends over 14 amino acids. The germline V gene has CDR1 MNHEY and CDR2 SVGEGT. Trimming shortened V by 5 bases and J by 5 bases, and 16 bases separated the two germline ends. DNA of the CDR3: TGTGCCAGCAGTCGACTGACAGTGACAGACGAGCAGTACTTC. Residues: CASSRLTVTDEQYF.